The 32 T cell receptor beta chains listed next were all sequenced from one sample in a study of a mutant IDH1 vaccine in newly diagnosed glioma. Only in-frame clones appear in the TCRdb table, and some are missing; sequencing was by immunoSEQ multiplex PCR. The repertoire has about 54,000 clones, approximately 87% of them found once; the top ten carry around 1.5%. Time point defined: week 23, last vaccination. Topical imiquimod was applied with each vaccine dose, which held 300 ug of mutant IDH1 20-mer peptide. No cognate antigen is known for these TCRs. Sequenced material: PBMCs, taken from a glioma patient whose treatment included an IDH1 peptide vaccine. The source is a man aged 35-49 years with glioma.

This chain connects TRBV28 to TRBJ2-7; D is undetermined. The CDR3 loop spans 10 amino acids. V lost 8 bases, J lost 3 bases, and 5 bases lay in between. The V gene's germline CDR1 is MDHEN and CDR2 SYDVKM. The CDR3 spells CASADYEQYF. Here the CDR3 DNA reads TGTGCCAGCGCCGACTACGAGCAGTACTTC.

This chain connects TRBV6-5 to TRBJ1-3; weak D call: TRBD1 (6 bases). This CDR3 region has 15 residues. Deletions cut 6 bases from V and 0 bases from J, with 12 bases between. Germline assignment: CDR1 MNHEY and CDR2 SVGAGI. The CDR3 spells CASSSDRSSGNTIYF. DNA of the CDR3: TGTGCCAGCAGCAGTGACAGGAGCTCTGGAAACACCATATATTTT.

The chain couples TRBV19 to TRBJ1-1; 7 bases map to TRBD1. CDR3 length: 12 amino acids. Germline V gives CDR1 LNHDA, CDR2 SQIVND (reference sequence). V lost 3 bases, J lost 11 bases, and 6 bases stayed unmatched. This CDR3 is CASSIRQGEAFF. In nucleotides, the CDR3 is TGTGCCAGTAGTATCCGACAGGGCGAGGCTTTCTTT.

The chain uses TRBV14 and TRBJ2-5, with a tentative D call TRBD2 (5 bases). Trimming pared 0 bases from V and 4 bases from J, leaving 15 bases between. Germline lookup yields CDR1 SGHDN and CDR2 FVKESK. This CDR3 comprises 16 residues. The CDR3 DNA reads TGTGCCAGCAGCCAAGATATAGGGAGATCAACAGAGACCCAGTACTTC. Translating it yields CASSQDIGRSTETQYF.

CDR3 nucleotides: TGTGCCATCAGTGAGGGAAGGGGTGAAGGGATCTCTGGAAACACCATATATTTT. Protein: CAISEGRGEGISGNTIYF. The genes are TRBV10-3 and TRBJ1-3; TRBD1 is a possible D gene (5 bases). Trimming removed 2 bases at V and 0 bases at J, with 17 bases between. The germline CDR1 and CDR2 sequences are ENHRY and SYGVKD. The CDR3 is made up of 18 amino acids.

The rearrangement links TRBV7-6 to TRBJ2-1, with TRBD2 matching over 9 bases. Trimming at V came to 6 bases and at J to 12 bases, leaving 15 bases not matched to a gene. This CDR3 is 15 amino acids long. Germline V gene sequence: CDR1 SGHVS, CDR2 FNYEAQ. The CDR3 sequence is CASRGGSGSQEGQFF. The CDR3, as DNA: TGTGCCAGCAGGGGGGGTAGCGGGAGCCAAGAAGGGCAGTTCTTC. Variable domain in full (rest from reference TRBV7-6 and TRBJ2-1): GAGVSQSPRYKVTKRGQDVALRCDPISGHVSLYWYRQALGQGPEFLTYFNYEAQQDKSGLPNDRFSAERPEGSISTLTIQRTEQRDSAMYRCASRGGSGSQEGQFFGPGTRLTVL.

CDR3 bases: TGTGCCAGCAGGCGGACAGATACGCAGTATTTT. It is translated as CASRRTDTQYF. The V and J genes are TRBV11-2 and TRBJ2-3; D remains unclear. There are 11 residues in the CDR3. Germline CDR1 and CDR2: SGHAT and FQNNGV. V was clipped by 6 bases and J by 3 bases, with 4 bases between them.

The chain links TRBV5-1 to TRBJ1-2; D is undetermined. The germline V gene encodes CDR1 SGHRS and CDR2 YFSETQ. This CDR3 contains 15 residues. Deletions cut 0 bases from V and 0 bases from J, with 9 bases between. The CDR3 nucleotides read TGCGCCAGCAGCTTGGCCAGTCACTCTAACTATGGCTACACCTTC. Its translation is CASSLASHSNYGYTF.

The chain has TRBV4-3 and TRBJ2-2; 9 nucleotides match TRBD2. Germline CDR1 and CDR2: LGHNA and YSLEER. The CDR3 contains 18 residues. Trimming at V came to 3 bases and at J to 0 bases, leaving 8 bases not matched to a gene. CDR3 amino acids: CASSHGVAGASNTGELFF. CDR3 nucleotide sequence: TGCGCCAGCAGCCATGGGGTAGCGGGAGCTTCGAACACCGGGGAGCTGTTTTTT.

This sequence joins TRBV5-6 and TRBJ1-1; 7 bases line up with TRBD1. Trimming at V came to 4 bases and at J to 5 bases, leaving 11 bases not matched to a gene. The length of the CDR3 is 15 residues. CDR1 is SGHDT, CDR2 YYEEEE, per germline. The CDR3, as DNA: TGTGCCAGCAGCGGGACGACAGGGACTCGGACTGAAGCTTTCTTT. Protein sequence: CASSGTTGTRTEAFF.

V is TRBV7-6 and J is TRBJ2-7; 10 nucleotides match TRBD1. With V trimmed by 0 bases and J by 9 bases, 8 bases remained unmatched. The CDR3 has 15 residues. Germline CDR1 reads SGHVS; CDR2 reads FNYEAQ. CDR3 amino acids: CASSLAGTGALPQYF. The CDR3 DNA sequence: TGTGCCAGCAGCTTAGCCGGGACAGGGGCCCTTCCGCAGTACTTC.

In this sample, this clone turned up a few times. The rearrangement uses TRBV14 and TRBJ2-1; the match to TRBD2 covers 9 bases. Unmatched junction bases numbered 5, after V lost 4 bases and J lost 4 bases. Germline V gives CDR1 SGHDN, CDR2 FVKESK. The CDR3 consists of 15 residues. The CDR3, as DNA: TGTGCCAGCAGCCCCCTAGCGGGATATTACAATGAGCAGTTCTTC. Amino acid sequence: CASSPLAGYYNEQFF.

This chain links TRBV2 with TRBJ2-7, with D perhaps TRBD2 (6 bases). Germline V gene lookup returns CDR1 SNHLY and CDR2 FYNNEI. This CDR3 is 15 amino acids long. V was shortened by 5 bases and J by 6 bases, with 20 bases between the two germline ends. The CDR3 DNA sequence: TGTGCCAGCAGTCGTCGACCGGGACTCGGGGGCGAGCAGTACTTC. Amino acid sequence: CASSRRPGLGGEQYF.

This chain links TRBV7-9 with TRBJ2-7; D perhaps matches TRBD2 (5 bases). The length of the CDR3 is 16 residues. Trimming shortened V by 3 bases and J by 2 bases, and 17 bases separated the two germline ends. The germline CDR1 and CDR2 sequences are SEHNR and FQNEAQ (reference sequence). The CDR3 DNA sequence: TGTGCCAGCAGCTTTTCTAGGGCCGGGGATACCTACGAGCAGTACTTC. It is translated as CASSFSRAGDTYEQYF.

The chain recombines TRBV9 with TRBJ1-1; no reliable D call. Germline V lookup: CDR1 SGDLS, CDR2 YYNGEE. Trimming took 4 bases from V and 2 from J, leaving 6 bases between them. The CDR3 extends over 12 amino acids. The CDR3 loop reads CASSPSNTEAFF. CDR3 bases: TGTGCCAGCAGCCCCTCTAACACTGAAGCTTTCTTT.

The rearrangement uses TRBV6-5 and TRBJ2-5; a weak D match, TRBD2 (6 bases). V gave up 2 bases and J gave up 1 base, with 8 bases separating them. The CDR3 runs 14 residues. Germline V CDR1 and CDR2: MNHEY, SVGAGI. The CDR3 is CASSYRRGQETQYF. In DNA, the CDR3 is TGTGCCAGCAGTTACAGGCGGGGCCAAGAGACCCAGTACTTC.

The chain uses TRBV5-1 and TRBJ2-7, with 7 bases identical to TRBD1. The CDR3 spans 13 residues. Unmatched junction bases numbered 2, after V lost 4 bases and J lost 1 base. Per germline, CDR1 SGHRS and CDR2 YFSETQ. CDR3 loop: CASSKGQSYEQYF. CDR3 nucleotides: TGCGCCAGCAGCAAGGGACAGTCCTACGAGCAGTACTTC.

As DNA, the CDR3 is TGTGCCAGCAGCTTAGATGGGGGAGCGGGAATGGGCGAGCAGTACTTC. It codes for CASSLDGGAGMGEQYF. This chain links TRBV7-6 with TRBJ2-7; 7 nucleotides line up with TRBD2. The CDR3 contains 16 residues. J was trimmed by 6 bases and V by 1 base; bases with no gene match: 12. The germline gives CDR1 SGHVS, CDR2 FNYEAQ.

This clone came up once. CDR3 protein: CASSPGQGIGNEQFF. The CDR3 DNA follows: TGCGCCAGCAGCCCGGGACAGGGGATCGGCAATGAGCAGTTCTTC. J is TRBJ2-1 and V is TRBV5-1; 10 nucleotides agree with TRBD1. The germline V gene encodes CDR1 SGHRS and CDR2 YFSETQ. Trimming took 4 bases from V and 6 from J; bases not matched to a gene: 7. The CDR3 extends over 15 amino acids.

CDR3: CASSWPGDREAFF. CDR3 coding DNA: TGTGCCAGCAGCTGGCCAGGGGACAGGGAAGCTTTCTTT. This chain links TRBV7-9 with TRBJ1-1; TRBD1 agrees at 8 bases. V dropped 4 bases and J dropped 8; count of bases not matched to a gene: 6. This CDR3 is built from 13 residues. The germline V gene has CDR1 SEHNR and CDR2 FQNEAQ (reference sequence).

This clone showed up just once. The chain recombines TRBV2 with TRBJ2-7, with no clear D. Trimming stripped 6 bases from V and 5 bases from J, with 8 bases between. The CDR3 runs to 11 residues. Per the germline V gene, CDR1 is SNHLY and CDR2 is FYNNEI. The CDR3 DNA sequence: TGTGCCAGCAGGTTTTCTAACGAGCAGTACTTC. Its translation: CASRFSNEQYF.

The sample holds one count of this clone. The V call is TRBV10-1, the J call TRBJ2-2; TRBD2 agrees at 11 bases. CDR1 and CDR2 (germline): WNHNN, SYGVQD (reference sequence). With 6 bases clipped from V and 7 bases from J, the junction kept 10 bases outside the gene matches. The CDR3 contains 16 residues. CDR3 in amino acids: CASRALLAGEDGELFF. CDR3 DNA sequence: TGCGCCAGCAGAGCTCTACTAGCGGGAGAGGACGGGGAGCTGTTTTTT.

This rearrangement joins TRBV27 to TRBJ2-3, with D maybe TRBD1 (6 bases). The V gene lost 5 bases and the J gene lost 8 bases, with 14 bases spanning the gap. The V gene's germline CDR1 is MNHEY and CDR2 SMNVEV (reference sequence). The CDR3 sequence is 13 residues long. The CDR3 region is CASSPYRVGTQYF. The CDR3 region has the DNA TGTGCCAGCAGTCCTTACAGGGTTGGTACGCAGTATTTT.

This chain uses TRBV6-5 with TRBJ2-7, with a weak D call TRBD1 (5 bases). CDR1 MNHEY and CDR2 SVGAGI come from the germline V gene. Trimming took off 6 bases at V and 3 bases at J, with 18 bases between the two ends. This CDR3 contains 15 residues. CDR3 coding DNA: TGTGCCAGCAGCCCCCCTAAGGGGTATTTCTACGAGCAGTACTTC. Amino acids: CASSPPKGYFYEQYF.

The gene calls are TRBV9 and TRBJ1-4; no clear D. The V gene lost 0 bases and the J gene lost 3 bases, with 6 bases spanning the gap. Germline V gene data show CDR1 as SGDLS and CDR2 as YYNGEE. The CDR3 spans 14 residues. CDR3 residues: CASSVGQPNEKLFF. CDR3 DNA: TGTGCCAGCAGCGTAGGGCAGCCTAATGAAAAACTGTTTTTT.

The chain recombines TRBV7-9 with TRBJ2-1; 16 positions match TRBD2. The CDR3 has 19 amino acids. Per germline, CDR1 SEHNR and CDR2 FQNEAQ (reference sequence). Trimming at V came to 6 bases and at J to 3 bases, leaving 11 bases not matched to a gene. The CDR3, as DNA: TGTGCCAGCAGGCTTGGGACTAGCGGGAGGGCGGGCCACTACAATGAGCAGTTCTTC. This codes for CASRLGTSGRAGHYNEQFF.

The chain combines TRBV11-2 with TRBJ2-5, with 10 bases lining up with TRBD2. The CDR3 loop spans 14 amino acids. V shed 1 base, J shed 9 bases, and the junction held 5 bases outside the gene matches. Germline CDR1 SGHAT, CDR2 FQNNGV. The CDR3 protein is CASSLVLAGDPQYF. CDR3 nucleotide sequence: TGTGCCAGCAGCTTAGTGCTAGCGGGAGATCCCCAGTACTTC.

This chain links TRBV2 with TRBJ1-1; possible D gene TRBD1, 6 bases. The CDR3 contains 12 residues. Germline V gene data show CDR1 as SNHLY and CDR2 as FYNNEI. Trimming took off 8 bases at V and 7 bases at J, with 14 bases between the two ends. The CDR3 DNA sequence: TGTGCCAGCTCCCTTGGACAGCATGAAGCTTTCTTT. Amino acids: CASSLGQHEAFF.

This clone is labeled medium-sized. The CDR3 region is CASSYLAGDKHEQYF. The CDR3 bases are TGTGCCAGCAGCTATCTAGCGGGAGACAAGCACGAGCAGTACTTC. V is TRBV6-1 and J is TRBJ2-7; 10 bases agree with TRBD2. J was trimmed by 5 bases and V by 6 bases; bases with no gene match: 10. CDR1 is MNHNS, CDR2 SASEGT, per germline. CDR3 length equals 15 residues.

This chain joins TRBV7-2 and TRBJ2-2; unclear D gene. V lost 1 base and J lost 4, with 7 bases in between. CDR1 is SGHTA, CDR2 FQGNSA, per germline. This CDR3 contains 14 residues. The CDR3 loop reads CASSLDGRTGELFF. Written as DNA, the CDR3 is TGTGCCAGCAGCTTAGACGGCCGCACCGGGGAGCTGTTTTTT.

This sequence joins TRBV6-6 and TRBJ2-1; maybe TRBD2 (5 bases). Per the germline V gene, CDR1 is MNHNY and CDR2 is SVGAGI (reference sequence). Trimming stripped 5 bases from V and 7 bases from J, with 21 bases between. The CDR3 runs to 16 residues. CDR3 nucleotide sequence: TGTGCCAGCAGTCCGGGTATTTTTTCTCCGGGGAATGAGCAGTTCTTC. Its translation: CASSPGIFSPGNEQFF.

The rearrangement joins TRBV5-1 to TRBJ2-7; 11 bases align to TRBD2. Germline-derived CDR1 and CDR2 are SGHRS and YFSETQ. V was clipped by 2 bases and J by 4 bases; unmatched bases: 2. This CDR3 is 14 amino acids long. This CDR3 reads CASSFTSGSYEQYF. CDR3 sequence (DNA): TGCGCCAGCAGCTTCACTAGCGGGAGTTACGAGCAGTACTTC.